A single sample gave rise to the 8 T cell receptor beta chains below, sequenced in a study of cytomegalovirus exposure and HLA in healthy donors. The PCR had 60 Vbeta and 13 Jbeta primers. Using immunoSEQ multiplex PCR, the repertoire was profiled, and TCRdb retains in-frame clones only, with some absent. The profile shows under 150,000 clones, about 82% of them singletons. The sequencing input was PBMCs. The origin of the receptors is a male donor in good health and CMV-seronegative.

There are a few counts of this clone. CDR3 nucleotide sequence: TGTGCCAGCTCACCATCTAGGGGGGGAGACACTGAAGCTTTCTTT. It specifies CASSPSRGGDTEAFF. The chain joins TRBV18 to TRBJ1-1; maybe TRBD1 (6 bases). The CDR3 is 15 residues long. V lost 2 bases to trimming and J lost 3 bases, with 13 bases between them. CDR1 and CDR2 (germline): KGHSH, LQKENI.

The chain links TRBV5-4 to TRBJ2-1, with TRBD2 matching over 8 bases. Unmatched junction bases numbered 5, after V lost 1 base and J lost 5 bases. The CDR3 runs 15 residues. Per germline, CDR1 SGHNT and CDR2 YYREEE (reference sequence). This chain's CDR3 is CASSLFVAGHNEQFF. The DNA for the CDR3 is TGTGCCAGCAGCTTGTTCGTAGCGGGACACAATGAGCAGTTCTTC.

The rearrangement uses TRBV28 and TRBJ1-1; D remains unclear. Germline V lookup: CDR1 MDHEN, CDR2 SYDVKM. The CDR3 loop spans 14 amino acids. Trimming shortened V by 3 bases and J by 0 bases, and 8 bases separated the two germline ends. The CDR3 DNA reads as TGTGCCAGCAGTTTTCTACGAATGAACACTGAAGCTTTCTTT. Translation gives CASSFLRMNTEAFF.

The CDR3 here is CASSQVGGNNEQFF. CDR3 in DNA: TGCGCCAGCAGCCAAGTAGGCGGAAACAATGAGCAGTTCTTC. This chain links TRBV4-1 with TRBJ2-1; D ambiguous. The CDR3 is 14 residues long. Germline V gene lookup returns CDR1 MGHRA and CDR2 YSYEKL. Trimming cost V 1 base and J 5 bases, with 9 bases left between them.

This clone was detected a few times. The junction departs from the called germline gene at one end, perhaps through a read error. The chain employs TRBV7-9 and TRBJ2-3; TRBD2 matches 12 bases. The CDR3 consists of 17 residues. Germline V gene sequence: CDR1 SEHNR, CDR2 FQNEAQ (reference sequence). CDR3 region: CSSSLGLAGTSTDTQYF. As DNA, the CDR3 is TGTTCCAGCAGCTTAGGACTAGCGGGAACTAGCACAGATACGCAGTATTTT.

The V call is TRBV28, the J call TRBJ2-4; D unclear. V lost 5 bases, J lost 0 bases, and 11 bases lay in between. The CDR3 length is 15 residues. CDR1 is MDHEN and CDR2 is SYDVKM in the germline V gene. This CDR3 is CASSNYQIAKNIQYF. CDR3 nucleotide sequence: TGTGCCAGCAGTAACTACCAAATAGCCAAAAACATTCAGTACTTC.

The chain uses TRBV28 and TRBJ2-5; D is unclear. Germline V gene sequence: CDR1 MDHEN, CDR2 SYDVKM. Trimming shortened V by 5 bases and J by 0 bases, and 10 bases separated the two germline ends. The length of the CDR3 is 14 residues. The CDR3 nucleotides read TGTGCCAGCAGTCAGACTCAGTACCAAGAGACCCAGTACTTC. This sequence encodes CASSQTQYQETQYF.

This clone was found a few times. The rearrangement uses TRBV7-2 and TRBJ1-2, with a possible D match to TRBD1 (5 bases). The V and J ends lost 5 bases and 4 bases respectively, with 20 bases between them. The germline gives CDR1 SGHTA, CDR2 FQGNSA. The CDR3 extends over 16 amino acids. CDR3 protein: CASSPRQRQGVYGYTF. The DNA of the CDR3 is TGTGCCAGCAGCCCCCGGCAGAGGCAGGGCGTCTATGGCTACACCTTC.